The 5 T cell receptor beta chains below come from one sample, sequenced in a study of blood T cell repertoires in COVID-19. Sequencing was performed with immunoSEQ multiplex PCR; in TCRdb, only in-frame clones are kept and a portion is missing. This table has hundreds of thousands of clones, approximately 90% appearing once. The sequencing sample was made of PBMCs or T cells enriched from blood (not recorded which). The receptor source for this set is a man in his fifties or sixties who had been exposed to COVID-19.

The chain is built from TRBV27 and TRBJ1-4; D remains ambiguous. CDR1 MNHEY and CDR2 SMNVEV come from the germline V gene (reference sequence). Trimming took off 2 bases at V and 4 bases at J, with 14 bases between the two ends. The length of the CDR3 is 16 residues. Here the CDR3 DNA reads TGTGCCAGCAGTTTAGGGTATAGACGGGATAATGAAAAACTGTTTTTT. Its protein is CASSLGYRRDNEKLFF.

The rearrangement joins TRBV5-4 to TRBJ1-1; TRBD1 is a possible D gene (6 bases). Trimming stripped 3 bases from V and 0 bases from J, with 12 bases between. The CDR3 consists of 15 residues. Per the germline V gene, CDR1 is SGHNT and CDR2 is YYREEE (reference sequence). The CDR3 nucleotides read TGTGCCAGCAGCTCCAGGACAGCAATGAACACTGAAGCTTTCTTT. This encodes CASSSRTAMNTEAFF.

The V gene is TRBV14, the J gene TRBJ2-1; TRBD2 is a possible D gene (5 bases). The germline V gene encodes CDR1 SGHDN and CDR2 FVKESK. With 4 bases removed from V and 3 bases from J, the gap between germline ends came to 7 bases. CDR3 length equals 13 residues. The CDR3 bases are TGTGCCAGCAGCCCCCGGGACTACAATGAGCAGTTCTTC. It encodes CASSPRDYNEQFF.

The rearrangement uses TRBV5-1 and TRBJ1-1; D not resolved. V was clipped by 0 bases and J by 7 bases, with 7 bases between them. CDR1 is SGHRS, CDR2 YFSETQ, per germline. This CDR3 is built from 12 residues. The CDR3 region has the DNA TGCGCCAGCAGCTTGGCCGGTGATGAAGCTTTCTTT. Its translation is CASSLAGDEAFF.

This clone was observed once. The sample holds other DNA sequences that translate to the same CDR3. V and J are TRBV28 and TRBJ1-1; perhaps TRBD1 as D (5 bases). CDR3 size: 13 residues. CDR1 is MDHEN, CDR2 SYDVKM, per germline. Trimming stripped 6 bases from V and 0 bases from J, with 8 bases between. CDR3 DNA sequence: TGTGCCAGCAGGCAGGGCTTGAACACTGAAGCTTTCTTT. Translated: CASRQGLNTEAFF.